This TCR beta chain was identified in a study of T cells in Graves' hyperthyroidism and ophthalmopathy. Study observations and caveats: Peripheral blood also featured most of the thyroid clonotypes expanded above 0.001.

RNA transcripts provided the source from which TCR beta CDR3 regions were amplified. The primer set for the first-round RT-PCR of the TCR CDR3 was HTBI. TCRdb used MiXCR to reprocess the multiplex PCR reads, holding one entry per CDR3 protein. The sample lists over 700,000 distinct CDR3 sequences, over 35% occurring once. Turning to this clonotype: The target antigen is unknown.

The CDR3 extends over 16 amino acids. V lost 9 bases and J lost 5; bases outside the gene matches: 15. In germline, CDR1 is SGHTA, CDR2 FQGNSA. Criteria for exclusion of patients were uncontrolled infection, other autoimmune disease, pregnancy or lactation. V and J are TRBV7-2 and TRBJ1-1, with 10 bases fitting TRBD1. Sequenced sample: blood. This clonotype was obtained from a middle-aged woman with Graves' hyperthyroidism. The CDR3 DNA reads TGTGCCAGTAGTACCGCCGGGACAGGGGTGGGGACTGAAGCTTTCTTT. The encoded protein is CASSTAGTGVGTEAFF.